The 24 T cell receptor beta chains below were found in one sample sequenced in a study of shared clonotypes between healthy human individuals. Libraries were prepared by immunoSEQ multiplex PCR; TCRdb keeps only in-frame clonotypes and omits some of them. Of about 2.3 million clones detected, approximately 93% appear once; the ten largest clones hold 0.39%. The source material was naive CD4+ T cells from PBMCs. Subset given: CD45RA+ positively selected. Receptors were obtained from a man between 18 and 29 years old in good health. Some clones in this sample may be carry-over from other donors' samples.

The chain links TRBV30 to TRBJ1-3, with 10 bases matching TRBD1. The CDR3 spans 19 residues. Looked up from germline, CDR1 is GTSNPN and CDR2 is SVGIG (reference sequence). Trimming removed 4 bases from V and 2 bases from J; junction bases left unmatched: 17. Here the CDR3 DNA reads TGTGCCTGGATTATGAAAGCACTGGGACAGGGGTACCCTGGAAACACCATATATTTT. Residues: CAWIMKALGQGYPGNTIYF.

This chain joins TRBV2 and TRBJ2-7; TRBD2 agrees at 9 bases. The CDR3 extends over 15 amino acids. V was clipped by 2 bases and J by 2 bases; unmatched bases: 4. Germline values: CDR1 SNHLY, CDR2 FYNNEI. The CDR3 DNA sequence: TGTGCCAGCAGTGAACGGAGCGGGGGGACCTACGAGCAGTACTTC. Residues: CASSERSGGTYEQYF.

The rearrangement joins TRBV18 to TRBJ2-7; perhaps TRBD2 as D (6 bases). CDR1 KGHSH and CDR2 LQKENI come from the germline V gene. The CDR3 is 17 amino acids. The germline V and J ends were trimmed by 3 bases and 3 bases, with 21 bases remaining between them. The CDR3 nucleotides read TGTGCCAGCTCACCCCGCACTGCGGCGGGATTGGACTACGAGCAGTACTTC. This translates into CASSPRTAAGLDYEQYF.

This CDR3 is CAISEMREGQPQHF. The DNA for the CDR3 is TGTGCCATCAGTGAGATGAGGGAGGGCCAGCCCCAGCATTTT. V is TRBV10-3 and J is TRBJ1-5; D is unclear. The germline CDR1 and CDR2 sequences are ENHRY and SYGVKD. There are 14 residues in the CDR3. The V end lost 2 bases, the J end lost 7 bases, and 12 bases lay between the germline ends.

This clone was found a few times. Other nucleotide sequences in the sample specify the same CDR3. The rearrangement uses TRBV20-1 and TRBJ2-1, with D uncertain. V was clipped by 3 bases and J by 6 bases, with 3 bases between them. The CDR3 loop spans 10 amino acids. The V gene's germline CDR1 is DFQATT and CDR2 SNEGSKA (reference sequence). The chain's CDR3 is CSARANEQFF. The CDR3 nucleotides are TGCAGTGCTAGGGCCAATGAGCAGTTCTTC.

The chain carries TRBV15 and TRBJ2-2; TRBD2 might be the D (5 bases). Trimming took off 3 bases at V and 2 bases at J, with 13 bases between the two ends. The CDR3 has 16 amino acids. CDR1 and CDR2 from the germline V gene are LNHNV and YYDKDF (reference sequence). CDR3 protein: CATSRAFRGNTGELFF. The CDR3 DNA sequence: TGTGCCACCAGCAGGGCGTTCCGGGGTAACACCGGGGAGCTGTTTTTT. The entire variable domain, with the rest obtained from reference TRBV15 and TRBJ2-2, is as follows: DAMVIQNPRYQVTQFGKPVTLSCSQTLNHNVMYWYQQKSSQAPKLLFHYYDKDFNNEADTPDNFQSRRPNTSFCFLDIRSPGLGDTAMYLCATSRAFRGNTGELFFGEGSRLTVL.

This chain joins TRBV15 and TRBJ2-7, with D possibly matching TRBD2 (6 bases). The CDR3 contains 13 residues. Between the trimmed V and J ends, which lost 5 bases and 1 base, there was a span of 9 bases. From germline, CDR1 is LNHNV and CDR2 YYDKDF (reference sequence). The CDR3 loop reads CATSWGRSYEQYF. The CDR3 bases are TGTGCCACCAGCTGGGGGAGGTCCTACGAGCAGTACTTC.

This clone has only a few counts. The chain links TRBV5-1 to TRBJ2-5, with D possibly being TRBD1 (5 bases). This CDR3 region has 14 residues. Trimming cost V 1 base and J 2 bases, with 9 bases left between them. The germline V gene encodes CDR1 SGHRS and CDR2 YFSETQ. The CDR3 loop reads CASSLRQPQETQYF. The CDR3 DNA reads TGCGCCAGCAGCTTGAGACAGCCGCAAGAGACCCAGTACTTC.

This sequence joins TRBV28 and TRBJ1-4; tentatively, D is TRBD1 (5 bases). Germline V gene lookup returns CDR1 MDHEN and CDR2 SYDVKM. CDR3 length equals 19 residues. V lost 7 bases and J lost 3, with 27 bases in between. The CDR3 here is CASTLIWRGPDGANEKLFF. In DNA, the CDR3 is TGTGCCAGCACCCTAATCTGGCGGGGACCCGACGGGGCTAATGAAAAACTGTTTTTT. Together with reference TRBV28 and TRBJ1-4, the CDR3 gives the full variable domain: DVKVTQSSRYLVKRTGEKVFLECVQDMDHENMFWYRQDPGLGLRLIYFSYDVKMKEKGDIPEGYSVSREKKERFSLILESASTNQTSMYLCASTLIWRGPDGANEKLFFGSGTQLSVL.

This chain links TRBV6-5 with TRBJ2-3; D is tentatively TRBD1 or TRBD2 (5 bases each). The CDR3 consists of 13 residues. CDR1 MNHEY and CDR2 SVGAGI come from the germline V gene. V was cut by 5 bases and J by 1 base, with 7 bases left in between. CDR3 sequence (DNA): TGTGCCAGCAGTCGGGACGGCACAGATACGCAGTATTTT. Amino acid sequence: CASSRDGTDTQYF.

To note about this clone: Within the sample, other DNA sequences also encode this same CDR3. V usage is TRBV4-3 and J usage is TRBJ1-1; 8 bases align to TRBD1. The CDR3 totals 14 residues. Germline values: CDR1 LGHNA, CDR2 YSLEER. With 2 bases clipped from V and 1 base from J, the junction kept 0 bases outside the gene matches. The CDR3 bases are TGCGCCAGCAGCCAAACAGGGGGGAACACTGAAGCTTTCTTT. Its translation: CASSQTGGNTEAFF.

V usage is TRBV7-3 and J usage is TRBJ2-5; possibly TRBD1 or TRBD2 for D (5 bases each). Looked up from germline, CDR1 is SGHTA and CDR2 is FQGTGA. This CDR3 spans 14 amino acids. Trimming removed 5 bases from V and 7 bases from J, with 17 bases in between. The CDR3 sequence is CASSPKNGAGTQYF. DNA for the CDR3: TGTGCCAGCAGCCCTAAGAATGGGGCGGGGACCCAGTACTTC.

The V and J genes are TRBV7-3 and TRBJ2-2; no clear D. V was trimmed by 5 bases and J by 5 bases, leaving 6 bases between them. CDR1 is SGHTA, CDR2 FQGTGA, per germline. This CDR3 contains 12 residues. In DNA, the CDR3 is TGTGCCAGCAGCCCTATAACCGGGGAGCTGTTTTTT. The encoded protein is CASSPITGELFF. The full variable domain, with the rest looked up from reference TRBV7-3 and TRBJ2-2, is GAGVSQTPSNKVTEKGKYVELRCDPISGHTALYWYRQSLGQGPEFLIYFQGTGAADDSGLPNDRFFAVRPEGSVSTLKIQRTERGDSAVYLCASSPITGELFFGEGSRLTVL.

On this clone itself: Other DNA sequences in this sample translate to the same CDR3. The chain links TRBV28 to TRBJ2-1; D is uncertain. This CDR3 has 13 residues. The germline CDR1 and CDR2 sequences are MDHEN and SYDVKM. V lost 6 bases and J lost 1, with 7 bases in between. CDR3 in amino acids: CASSLGSYNEQFF. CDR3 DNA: TGTGCCAGCAGCCTTGGGTCCTACAATGAGCAGTTCTTC.

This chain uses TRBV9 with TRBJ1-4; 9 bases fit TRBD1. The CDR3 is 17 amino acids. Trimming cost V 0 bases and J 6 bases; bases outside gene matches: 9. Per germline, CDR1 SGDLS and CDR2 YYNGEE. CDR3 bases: TGTGCCAGCAGCGTAGGAGATGACAGGGGGATCTATGAAAAACTGTTTTTT. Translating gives CASSVGDDRGIYEKLFF.

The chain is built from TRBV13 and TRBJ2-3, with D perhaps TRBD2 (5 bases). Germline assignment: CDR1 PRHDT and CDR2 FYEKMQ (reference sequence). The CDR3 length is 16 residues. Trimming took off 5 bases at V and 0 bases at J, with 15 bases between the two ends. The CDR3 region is CASSQVGSPSTDTQYF. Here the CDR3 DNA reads TGTGCCAGCAGCCAGGTGGGGAGCCCTAGCACAGATACGCAGTATTTT.

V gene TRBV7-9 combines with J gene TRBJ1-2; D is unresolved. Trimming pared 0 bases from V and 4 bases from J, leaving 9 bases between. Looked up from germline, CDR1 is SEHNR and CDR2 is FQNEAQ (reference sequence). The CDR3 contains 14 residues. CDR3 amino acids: CASSLAREGYGYTF. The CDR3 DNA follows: TGTGCCAGCAGCTTAGCAAGGGAAGGCTATGGCTACACCTTC.

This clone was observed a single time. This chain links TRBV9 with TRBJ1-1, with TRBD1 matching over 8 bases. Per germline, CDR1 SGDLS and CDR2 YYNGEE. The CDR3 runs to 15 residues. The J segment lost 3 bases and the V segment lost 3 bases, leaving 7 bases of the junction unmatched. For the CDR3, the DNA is TGTGCCAGCAGCGGAAGGGACAGGAGTTACACTGAAGCTTTCTTT. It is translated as CASSGRDRSYTEAFF.

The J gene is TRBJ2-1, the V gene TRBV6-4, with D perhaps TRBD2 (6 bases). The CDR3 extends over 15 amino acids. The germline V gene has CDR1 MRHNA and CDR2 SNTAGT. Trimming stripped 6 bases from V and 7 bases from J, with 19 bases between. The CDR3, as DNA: TGTGCCAGCAGCCGAGGCGGACTATGGGATAATGAGCAGTTCTTC. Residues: CASSRGGLWDNEQFF.

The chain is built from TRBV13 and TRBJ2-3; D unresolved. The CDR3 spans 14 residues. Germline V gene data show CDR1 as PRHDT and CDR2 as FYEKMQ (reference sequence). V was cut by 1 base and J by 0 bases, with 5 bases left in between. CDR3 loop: CASSLDASTDTQYF. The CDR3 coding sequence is TGTGCCAGCAGCTTAGATGCTAGCACAGATACGCAGTATTTT.

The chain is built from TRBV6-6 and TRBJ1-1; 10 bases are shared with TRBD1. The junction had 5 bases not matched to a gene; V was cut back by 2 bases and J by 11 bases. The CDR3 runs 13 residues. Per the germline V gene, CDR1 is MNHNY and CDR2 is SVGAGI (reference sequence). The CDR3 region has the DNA TGTGCCAGCAGTTACGGGACAGGGGTGTTTGCTTTCTTT. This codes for CASSYGTGVFAFF.

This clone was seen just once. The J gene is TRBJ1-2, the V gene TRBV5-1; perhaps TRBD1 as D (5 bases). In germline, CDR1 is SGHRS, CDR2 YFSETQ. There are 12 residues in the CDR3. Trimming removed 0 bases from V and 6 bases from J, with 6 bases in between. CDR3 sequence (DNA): TGCGCCAGCAGCTTGGTGGGGGATGGCTACACCTTC. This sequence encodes CASSLVGDGYTF.

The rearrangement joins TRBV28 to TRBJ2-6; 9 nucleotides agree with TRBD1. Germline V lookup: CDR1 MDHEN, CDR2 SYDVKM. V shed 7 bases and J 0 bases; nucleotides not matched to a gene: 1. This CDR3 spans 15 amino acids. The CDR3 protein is CASTDRGSGANVLTF. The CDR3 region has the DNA TGTGCCAGCACGGACAGGGGCTCTGGGGCCAACGTCCTGACTTTC.

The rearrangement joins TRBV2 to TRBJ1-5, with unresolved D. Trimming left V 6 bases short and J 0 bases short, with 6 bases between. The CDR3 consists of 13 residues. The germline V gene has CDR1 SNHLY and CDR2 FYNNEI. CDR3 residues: CASSFASNQPQHF. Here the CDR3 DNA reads TGTGCCAGCAGCTTTGCTAGCAATCAGCCCCAGCATTTT.